Below, 32 T cell receptor beta chains from the same sample are listed, as sequenced in a study of TIL therapy for anti-PD-1-resistant metastatic lung cancer. Sequencing used immunoSEQ v3. Using immunoSEQ multiplex PCR, the repertoire was profiled, and TCRdb retains in-frame clones only, with some absent. Here the sample spans 15,000 to 20,000 clones, around four fifths being singletons. Time point defined: pre-treatment sample, taken before nivolumab and TIL therapy. Sequencing used blood, obtained at baseline. All receptors derive from a person aged 25 to 85 with non-small cell lung cancer.

The rearrangement uses TRBV27 and TRBJ1-2, with D unresolved. CDR1 is MNHEY and CDR2 is SMNVEV in the germline V gene (reference sequence). The CDR3 covers 13 residues. The V end lost 2 bases, the J end lost 4 bases, and 8 bases lay between the germline ends. The CDR3 reads CASSLAGSYGYTF. CDR3 bases: TGTGCCAGCAGTTTAGCAGGTAGCTATGGCTACACCTTC.

DNA of the CDR3: TGTGCCAGCAGGACGCTAAGACAGGGGACGGAGACCCAGTACTTC. The encoded protein is CASRTLRQGTETQYF. The V gene is TRBV28, the J gene TRBJ2-5; 8 bases are a match to TRBD1. CDR3 length equals 15 residues. With V trimmed by 6 bases and J by 5 bases, 11 bases remained unmatched. Germline CDR1 MDHEN, CDR2 SYDVKM.

The genes are TRBV10-3 and TRBJ2-5; 9 nucleotides line up with TRBD1. CDR1 and CDR2 from the germline V gene are ENHRY and SYGVKD. The CDR3 runs 13 residues. The V gene end was trimmed by 6 bases and the J gene end by 3 bases; junction bases not matched to a gene: 2. The CDR3: CAISGTGKETQYF. As DNA, the CDR3 is TGTGCCATCAGCGGGACAGGGAAAGAGACCCAGTACTTC.

The chain combines TRBV4-1 with TRBJ2-3; 10 nucleotides match TRBD1. CDR1 is MGHRA and CDR2 is YSYEKL in the germline V gene. Losses at the gene ends were 0 bases for V and 5 bases for J; bases not matched to a gene: 8. The CDR3 length is 17 residues. The CDR3 nucleotides are TGCGCCAGCAGCCAAGATGGGACAGGGGACGGATTAGATACGCAGTATTTT. Protein: CASSQDGTGDGLDTQYF.

The chain carries TRBV9 and TRBJ1-2, with 8 bases aligning to TRBD1. The V and J ends lost 2 bases and 2 bases, in that order; junction bases with no gene match: 8. There are 16 residues in the CDR3. Per germline, CDR1 SGDLS and CDR2 YYNGEE. In nucleotides, the CDR3 is TGTGCCAGCAGCGTCACGGACAGGGACCTCAACTATGGCTACACCTTC. Translation gives CASSVTDRDLNYGYTF. The full variable domain, rest sourced from reference TRBV9 and TRBJ1-2, is DSGVTQTPKHLITATGQRVTLRCSPRSGDLSVYWYQQSLDQGLQFLIQYYNGEERAKGNILERFSAQQFPDLHSELNLSSLELGDSALYFCASSVTDRDLNYGYTFGSGTRLTVV.

This clone occurred once. This rearrangement joins TRBV23-1 to TRBJ2-7; TRBD2 matches at 14 bases. TRBV23-1 is noted as an ORF with a role that remains uncertain. V shed 4 bases and J 2 bases; nucleotides not matched to a gene: 13. The CDR3 covers 19 residues. CDR3 sequence: CASSPRKGLAGEKPYEQYF. DNA for the CDR3: TGCGCCAGCAGTCCCCGTAAGGGACTAGCGGGAGAGAAGCCCTACGAGCAGTACTTC.

The chain links TRBV5-1 to TRBJ2-3, with D tentatively TRBD1 (5 bases). The ends were cut back, 2 bases at V and 1 base at J, with 11 bases in the middle. In germline, CDR1 is SGHRS, CDR2 YFSETQ. The CDR3 is 15 residues long. CDR3 coding DNA: TGCGCCAGCAGCTTTAAGGGGATCGGCACAGATACGCAGTATTTT. It yields the protein CASSFKGIGTDTQYF.

The V and J genes are TRBV2 and TRBJ1-2; the D gene is possibly TRBD1 (5 bases). CDR1 SNHLY and CDR2 FYNNEI come from the germline V gene. This CDR3 is 14 amino acids long. Trimming pared 10 bases from V and 4 bases from J, leaving 19 bases between. This chain's CDR3 is CAIPRGGKPYGYTF. CDR3 sequence (DNA): TGTGCCATCCCCCGGGGGGGGAAACCCTATGGCTACACCTTC.

This clone was seen only a few times. The chain links TRBV6-1 to TRBJ2-7, with TRBD1 as a possible D gene (7 bases). CDR1 is MNHNS, CDR2 SASEGT, per germline. This CDR3 spans 12 amino acids. Trimming shortened V by 8 bases and J by 5 bases, and 13 bases separated the two germline ends. The CDR3 region has the DNA TGTGCCAGCGCGGCCAGGGGGGACGAGCAGTACTTC. Protein sequence: CASAARGDEQYF.

The chain couples TRBV4-1 to TRBJ1-1; 7 nucleotides match TRBD1. Germline CDR1 and CDR2: MGHRA and YSYEKL. CDR3 size: 16 residues. The V and J ends lost 0 bases and 4 bases, in that order; junction bases with no gene match: 8. The CDR3, as DNA: TGCGCCAGCAGCCAAGAACCGGGACAGACTTTCACTGAAGCTTTCTTT. Its translation is CASSQEPGQTFTEAFF.

This clone was seen more than once but under ten times. The rearrangement uses TRBV19 and TRBJ1-2; possible D gene TRBD1, 5 bases. Trimming pared 9 bases from V and 8 bases from J, leaving 22 bases between. This CDR3 contains 14 residues. Per the germline V gene, CDR1 is LNHDA and CDR2 is SQIVND (reference sequence). The CDR3 reads CASEAGGDSGGYTF. In nucleotides, the CDR3 is TGTGCCAGCGAGGCTGGTGGGGACTCGGGGGGCTACACCTTC.

The chain uses TRBV19 and TRBJ1-5, with TRBD1 matching 8 bases. V lost 2 bases and J lost 7; bases outside the gene matches: 13. CDR1 and CDR2 from the germline V gene are LNHDA and SQIVND (reference sequence). The CDR3 sequence is 17 residues long. CDR3 in DNA: TGTGCCAGTAGTATATCCAGGGGGACAGGAGGCGAGCAGCCCCAGCATTTT. It is translated as CASSISRGTGGEQPQHF.

Remarks on this clone: Other DNA sequences from this sample encode an identical CDR3 as well. This rearrangement joins TRBV5-1 to TRBJ2-7; TRBD2 matches 8 bases. V trimming: 0 bases; J trimming: 7 bases; junction bases outside the gene matches: 12. Per the germline V gene, CDR1 is SGHRS and CDR2 is YFSETQ. The CDR3 length is 16 residues. The CDR3: CASSLGTSLGGTEQYF. The CDR3 DNA is TGCGCCAGCAGCTTGGGGACTAGCCTAGGGGGTACGGAGCAGTACTTC.

The V call is TRBV29-1, the J call TRBJ1-4; D is uncertain. Trimming pared 6 bases from V and 6 bases from J, leaving 11 bases between. The germline gives CDR1 SQVTM, CDR2 ANQGSEA. The CDR3 sequence is 12 residues long. CDR3 bases: TGCAGCGTGAAGGATTCGGATGAAAAACTGTTTTTT. It specifies CSVKDSDEKLFF.

A single count supports this clone. The chain uses TRBV27 and TRBJ1-2, with a weak D call TRBD1 (5 bases). This CDR3 has 16 amino acids. The germline V gene encodes CDR1 MNHEY and CDR2 SMNVEV (reference sequence). Trimming shortened V by 2 bases and J by 4 bases, and 17 bases separated the two germline ends. DNA of the CDR3: TGTGCCAGCAGTTTAAGGACACCCCTCAGGAGCTATGGCTACACCTTC. Its protein is CASSLRTPLRSYGYTF.

This chain connects TRBV4-3 to TRBJ2-2, with D hard to call. The germline gives CDR1 LGHNA, CDR2 YSLEER. CDR3 size: 14 residues. Trimming shortened V by 5 bases and J by 0 bases, and 7 bases separated the two germline ends. The CDR3 DNA sequence: TGCGCCAGCAGCTATTCTGCGAACACCGGGGAGCTGTTTTTT. Translating gives CASSYSANTGELFF.

The rearrangement uses TRBV7-2 and TRBJ2-3, with 14 bases lining up with TRBD2. The V gene end was trimmed by 5 bases and the J gene end by 5 bases; junction bases not matched to a gene: 3. The germline CDR1 and CDR2 sequences are SGHTA and FQGNSA. The CDR3 is made up of 15 amino acids. CDR3 DNA: TGTGCCAGCAGCAAGACTAGCGGGGGGGTAGATACGCAGTATTTT. Translation: CASSKTSGGVDTQYF.

This chain's CDR3 is CASSYVDGSYEQYF. In nucleotides, the CDR3 is TGTGCCAGCAGTTACGTGGACGGTTCCTACGAGCAGTACTTC. The rearrangement links TRBV6-6 to TRBJ2-7; D remains ambiguous. CDR3 size: 14 residues. Trimming stripped 2 bases from V and 1 base from J, with 9 bases between. Germline V lookup: CDR1 MNHNY, CDR2 SVGAGI (reference sequence).

This rearrangement joins TRBV4-3 to TRBJ2-5, with D possibly TRBD1 on 5 matching bases. V lost 0 bases and J lost 5, with 13 bases in between. CDR1 and CDR2 (germline): LGHNA, YSLEER. CDR3 size: 15 residues. CDR3 bases: TGCGCCAGCAGCCAAGATCCTGGGGCTTTCGAGACCCAGTACTTC. Its translation: CASSQDPGAFETQYF.

V gene TRBV7-9 combines with J gene TRBJ2-1, with no clear D. The CDR3 has 14 residues. The germline V and J ends were trimmed by 6 bases and 6 bases, with 15 bases remaining between them. Per germline, CDR1 SEHNR and CDR2 FQNEAQ (reference sequence). The CDR3 here is CASRPLSPRNEQFF. The DNA of the CDR3 is TGTGCCAGCAGGCCGTTAAGCCCACGCAATGAGCAGTTCTTC.

V and J are TRBV7-3 and TRBJ2-3; tentative D call: TRBD2 (6 bases). The CDR3 is 13 amino acids. Germline CDR1 SGHTA, CDR2 FQGTGA. V was shortened by 6 bases and J by 2 bases, with 9 bases between the two germline ends. This CDR3 is CASRGDFTDTQYF. CDR3 DNA sequence: TGTGCCAGCAGGGGGGACTTCACAGATACGCAGTATTTT. The full variable domain, with the rest looked up from reference TRBV7-3 and TRBJ2-3, is GAGVSQTPSNKVTEKGKYVELRCDPISGHTALYWYRQSLGQGPEFLIYFQGTGAADDSGLPNDRFFAVRPEGSVSTLKIQRTERGDSAVYLCASRGDFTDTQYFGPGTRLTVL.

V gene TRBV4-3 combines with J gene TRBJ1-4; D remains unclear. The CDR3 is made up of 19 amino acids. Trimming cost V 3 bases and J 6 bases, with 26 bases left between them. From germline, CDR1 is LGHNA and CDR2 YSLEER. CDR3 loop: CASSQIPRTPSSLDEKLFF. In DNA, the CDR3 is TGCGCCAGCAGCCAGATACCCAGAACCCCTTCGTCTTTGGATGAAAAACTGTTTTTT.

This sequence joins TRBV18 and TRBJ2-1; TRBD2 matches at 11 bases. The CDR3 has 16 residues. V dropped 0 bases and J dropped 7; count of bases not matched to a gene: 5. Germline CDR1 and CDR2: KGHSH and LQKENI. CDR3 nucleotide sequence: TGTGCCAGCTCACCACCGGTAGCGGGGGGGACAAATGAGCAGTTCTTC. It specifies CASSPPVAGGTNEQFF.

Only one count was recorded for this clone. The chain recombines TRBV19 with TRBJ1-5; D remains unclear. Trimming removed 3 bases at V and 3 bases at J, with 18 bases between. This CDR3 contains 17 residues. Looked up from germline, CDR1 is LNHDA and CDR2 is SQIVND (reference sequence). CDR3 sequence reads: CASSIRFVTYFNQPQHF. In DNA, the CDR3 is TGTGCCAGTAGTATTCGGTTTGTCACCTACTTCAATCAGCCCCAGCATTTT.

The chain has TRBV7-2 and TRBJ2-1; possible D gene TRBD2, 6 bases. The CDR3 is 14 residues long. Per germline, CDR1 SGHTA and CDR2 FQGNSA. V shed 3 bases and J shed 7 bases, with 13 bases lying between them. CDR3: CASSFGLLPNEQFF. CDR3 nucleotides: TGTGCCAGCAGCTTCGGACTACTGCCGAATGAGCAGTTCTTC.

This clone occurred once. The chain couples TRBV10-3 to TRBJ1-2; no firm D call. The V end lost 9 bases, the J end lost 6 bases, and 14 bases lay between the germline ends. The CDR3 totals 12 residues. CDR1 and CDR2 (germline): ENHRY, SYGVKD. CDR3 sequence reads: CAIRHDLDGYTF. The CDR3 region has the DNA TGTGCCATTCGACACGACCTCGATGGCTACACCTTC.

V is TRBV29-1 and J is TRBJ2-7; 11 positions agree with TRBD2. Unmatched junction bases numbered 4, after V lost 8 bases and J lost 4 bases. CDR3 length: 12 amino acids. In germline, CDR1 is SQVTM, CDR2 ANQGSEA. The CDR3 bases are TGCAGCTCCACTAGCGGGGGATACGAGCAGTACTTC. Translated: CSSTSGGYEQYF.

This chain uses TRBV11-2 with TRBJ1-1, with 8 positions matching TRBD1. There are 17 residues in the CDR3. The V gene's germline CDR1 is SGHAT and CDR2 FQNNGV. With V trimmed by 6 bases and J by 5 bases, 17 bases remained unmatched. The CDR3, as DNA: TGTGCCAGCAGTCCGAGGCAGGGGGCGAAATTCGGTACTGAAGCTTTCTTT. Its protein product is CASSPRQGAKFGTEAFF.

The chain couples TRBV9 to TRBJ2-7, with 13 nucleotides matching TRBD2. The germline V gene encodes CDR1 SGDLS and CDR2 YYNGEE. After removal of 0 bases from V and 5 bases from J, the junction contained 11 bases not matched to a gene. This CDR3 is built from 18 residues. The CDR3 is CASSVGPRLAGGYNEQYF. The CDR3 coding sequence is TGTGCCAGCAGCGTAGGCCCTCGACTAGCGGGAGGTTATAACGAGCAGTACTTC.

This clone showed up just a few times. CDR3 region: CASTIWDRAGYGYTF. The CDR3 DNA reads TGTGCCAGCACCATATGGGACAGGGCAGGCTATGGCTACACCTTC. V is TRBV19 and J is TRBJ1-2; TRBD1 matches 9 bases. The V segment lost 9 bases and the J segment 4 bases; nucleotides outside the gene matches: 12. CDR3 length: 15 residues. CDR1 is LNHDA and CDR2 is SQIVND in the germline V gene (reference sequence).

The rearrangement joins TRBV5-1 to TRBJ2-5; 11 nucleotides align to TRBD2. J was trimmed by 4 bases and V by 4 bases; bases with no gene match: 9. This CDR3 has 16 residues. Germline values: CDR1 SGHRS, CDR2 YFSETQ. The CDR3 sequence: CASSPVTSGAPETQYF. The DNA of the CDR3 is TGCGCCAGCAGCCCCGTGACTAGCGGGGCCCCAGAGACCCAGTACTTC.

The chain recombines TRBV28 with TRBJ2-7, with D tentatively TRBD1 (6 bases). The CDR3 length is 16 residues. V lost 3 bases and J lost 1, with 16 bases in between. The germline gives CDR1 MDHEN, CDR2 SYDVKM. The CDR3 DNA follows: TGTGCCAGCAGTTTTGGGGGCCTTCCGGATTCCTACGAGCAGTACTTC. Translated: CASSFGGLPDSYEQYF.